What follows are 21 T cell receptor beta chains derived from one specimen sequenced in a study of T cells in women clearing cervical HPV infection. Using immunoSEQ multiplex PCR, the repertoire was profiled, and TCRdb retains in-frame clones only, with some absent. The listing records some 30,000 clones. The specimen was blood buffy coat. The receptors shown here come from a woman aged 18 to 69 with a cervical HPV16 infection that either progressed to CIN3+ or cleared (not recorded which).

With regard to this clone: The read terminates 3 residues ahead of where the CDR3 ends, so the germline J gene completes it. V gene TRBV6-2 or TRBV6-3 combines with J gene TRBJ2-4; 7 bases line up with TRBD1. Looked up from germline, CDR1 is MNHEY and CDR2 is SVGEGT. This CDR3 has 14 residues. CDR3 protein: CASSPWDSEYGQYF. CDR3 DNA (partial): TGTGCCAGCAGTCCCTGGGACAGCGAATATGGT.

Concerning this clone itself: The read falls 3 residues short of the CDR3 end, and the missing part is taken from the germline J gene. The gene calls are TRBV6-2 or TRBV6-3 and TRBJ1-2; D perhaps matches TRBD1 (5 bases). Germline assignment: CDR1 MNHEY and CDR2 SVGEGT. CDR3 length: 14 amino acids. This CDR3 reads CASTQRGVAYDYTF. The sequenced CDR3 bases are TGTGCCAGCACCCAGCGGGGGGTCGCCTACGAC.

As regards this clone: The read stops 3 residues short of the end of the CDR3; the missing end is completed from the germline J gene. V and J are TRBV10-1 and TRBJ2-1, with unresolved D. CDR1 is WNHNN, CDR2 SYGVQD, per germline (reference sequence). The CDR3 extends over 13 amino acids. The ends were cut back, 4 bases at V and 2 bases at J, with 6 bases in the middle. CDR3 amino acids: CASSAGTYNEQFF. CDR3 bases read: TGCGCCAGCAGTGCAGGTACCTACAATGAG.

Comment on this clone: The CDR3 end falls 3 residues outside the read, so it is completed with the germline J gene. The J gene is TRBJ2-1, the V gene TRBV5-1; 9 positions agree with TRBD2. Trimming cost V 2 bases and J 1 base; bases outside gene matches: 4. The CDR3 runs to 16 residues. CDR1 SGHRS and CDR2 YFSETQ come from the germline V gene. The CDR3 is CASSFLAGVSYNEQFF. CDR3 DNA (partial): TGCGCCAGCAGCTTCTTAGCGGGGGTGTCCTACAATGAG.

Points on this clone: The read terminates 3 residues ahead of where the CDR3 ends, so the germline J gene completes it. The chain employs TRBV10-1 and TRBJ2-5; 7 bases fit TRBD1. Germline V gene data show CDR1 as WNHNN and CDR2 as SYGVQD (reference sequence). The CDR3 is 12 amino acids. With 5 bases clipped from V and 5 bases from J, the junction kept 2 bases outside the gene matches. CDR3 DNA, as far as it was read: TGCGCCAGCAGTCCGACAGGGGAGACC. Its protein is CASSPTGET. The whole CDR3 sequence reads CASSPTGETQYF.

For this clone: Sequencing ends 3 residues short of the CDR3 end; the germline J gene provides the rest. The chain has TRBV6-2 or TRBV6-3 and TRBJ1-4; 8 bases map to TRBD1. The CDR3 spans 17 residues. CDR1 is MNHEY, CDR2 SVGEGT, per germline. CDR3 DNA, as far as it was read: TGTGCCAGCAGTTACTCGAGGACAGGGAGAACCAGCAAACCA. It codes for CASSYSRTGRTSKP. The complete CDR3 sequence is CASSYSRTGRTSKPLFF.

With regard to this clone: The junction departs from the called germline gene at one end, perhaps through a read error. The read ends 3 residues early relative to the CDR3; the germline J gene fills the gap. This sample also contains other DNA sequences that code for the same CDR3. The V call is TRBV6-1, the J call TRBJ1-3; no clear D. Germline V CDR1 and CDR2: MNHNS, SASEGT. CDR3 length equals 16 residues. The CDR3 is CASSERRAPGGNTIYF. The CDR3 DNA, read in part, is TGTGCCAGCAGTGAAAGGCGGGCGCCCGGAGGAAACACG.

Concerning this clone itself: Read data end 3 residues before the CDR3 end; the end is taken from the germline J gene. The chain carries TRBV7-2 and TRBJ2-7, with D possibly matching TRBD2 (6 bases). Germline assignment: CDR1 SGHTA and CDR2 FQGNSA. The germline V and J ends were trimmed by 5 bases and 3 bases, with 14 bases remaining between them. This CDR3 is 14 amino acids long. The CDR3 loop is CASSQGGAIYEQYF. The covered CDR3 bases are TGTGCCAGCAGCCAGGGCGGGGCCATCTACGAG.

With respect to this clone: The sequenced fragment ends 3 residues before the CDR3 boundary, so the rest is inferred from the germline J gene. This rearrangement joins TRBV20-1 to TRBJ2-3; D is possibly TRBD2 (6 bases). The CDR3 contains 12 residues. The germline gives CDR1 DFQATT, CDR2 SNEGSKA (reference sequence). The DNA read from the CDR3 is TGCAGTGCCGGGACTTACCAAGAGACG. It specifies CSAGTYQET. The CDR3 as a whole reads CSAGTYQETQYF.

To note about this clone: The read ends 3 residues before the CDR3 terminus; that terminus is restored from the germline J gene. The chain combines TRBV18 with TRBJ2-1; 13 nucleotides agree with TRBD2. The germline V gene has CDR1 KGHSH and CDR2 LQKENI. The CDR3 consists of 15 residues. V lost 3 bases and J lost 7; bases outside the gene matches: 3. This CDR3 reads CASSPGLAGANEQFF. The sequenced part of the CDR3 DNA is TGTGCCAGCTCACCCGGACTAGCGGGGGCTAATGAG. Combining the CDR3 with reference TRBV18 and TRBJ2-1 gives the whole variable domain NAGVMQNPRHLVRRRGQEARLRCSPMKGHSHVYWYRQLPEEGLKFMVYLQKENIIDESGMPKERFSAEFPKEGPSILRIQQVVRGDSAAYFCASSPGLAGANEQFFGPGTRLTVL.

Regarding this clone: The CDR3 end falls 3 residues outside the read, so it is completed with the germline J gene. The V call is TRBV7-2, the J call TRBJ1-2, with D unclear. The CDR3 consists of 15 residues. Trimming left V 1 base short and J 4 bases short, with 13 bases between. The V gene's germline CDR1 is SGHTA and CDR2 FQGNSA. This chain's CDR3 is CASSLGGTNIYGYTF. The sequenced CDR3 bases are TGTGCCAGCAGCTTAGGTGGTACGAACATCTATGGC.

A word on this clone: The CDR3 is cut off 3 residues early in the read; its end comes from the germline J gene. The chain joins TRBV20-1 to TRBJ2-1, with TRBD2 matching over 9 bases. CDR1 is DFQATT and CDR2 is SNEGSKA in the germline V gene (reference sequence). The V gene end was trimmed by 6 bases and the J gene end by 6 bases; junction bases not matched to a gene: 6. CDR3 length: 13 residues. Here the CDR3 reads CSAVRGRANEQFF. The DNA read from the CDR3 is TGCAGTGCGGTCCGCGGGAGGGCCAATGAG.

This clone shows up as medium-sized (0.01 to 0.1%) by frequency. The read ends 3 residues before the CDR3 terminus; that terminus is restored from the germline J gene. This rearrangement joins TRBV6-2 or TRBV6-3 to TRBJ2-7; a weak D match, TRBD1 (6 bases). Per germline, CDR1 MNHEY and CDR2 SVGEGT. V dropped 0 bases and J dropped 5 bases, with 14 bases sitting between them. The CDR3 is 15 amino acids. The CDR3 DNA, read in part, is TGTGCCAGCAGTTACTCCAGGGGTCGGAACCACGAG. Its protein product is CASSYSRGRNHE. The entire CDR3 sequence reads CASSYSRGRNHEQYF.

On this clone: With the read ending 3 residues before the CDR3 end, the germline J gene is used to fill in that end. The same CDR3 also results from other DNA sequences found in this sample. The gene calls are TRBV7-6 and TRBJ2-1, with a possible D match to TRBD1 (5 bases). Trimming left V 1 base short and J 2 bases short, with 15 bases between. Germline V gene sequence: CDR1 SGHVS, CDR2 FNYEAQ. The CDR3 runs to 17 residues. CDR3 DNA, as far as it was read: TGTGCCAGCAGCTTAGGGAGATTGAAGGGGCCCTACAATGAG. Amino acids: CASSLGRLKGPYNE. The entire CDR3 reads CASSLGRLKGPYNEQFF.

Concerning this clone: The observed sequence ends 3 residues before the CDR3 terminus, with the missing tail filled in from the germline J gene. This chain links TRBV19 with TRBJ2-3, with 8 bases aligning to TRBD1. Germline V lookup: CDR1 LNHDA, CDR2 SQIVND (reference sequence). CDR3 length: 15 amino acids. CDR3 bases read: TGTGCCAGTAGTATCACTCGGACAGGGCAAGAGACG. This codes for CASSITRTGQET. The full CDR3 reads CASSITRTGQETQYF.

Notes on this clone: The CDR3 goes on 3 residues after the read ends, and that part is filled in from the germline J gene. The chain joins TRBV5-6 to TRBJ1-2; 9 nucleotides agree with TRBD1. The CDR3 sequence is 12 residues long. Germline CDR1 and CDR2: SGHDT and YYEEEE. Here the CDR3 reads CASSLGTGAYTF. Incomplete CDR3 DNA: TGTGCCAGCAGCTTGGGGACAGGGGCC.

Comments on this clone: With the read ending 3 residues before the CDR3 end, the germline J gene is used to fill in that end. The chain carries TRBV7-2 and TRBJ2-4; no definite D call. Deletions cut 5 bases from V and 0 bases from J, with 8 bases between. The CDR3 has 14 amino acids. In germline, CDR1 is SGHTA, CDR2 FQGNSA. CDR3 region: CASSPILAKNIQYF. CDR3 DNA, as far as it was read: TGTGCCAGCAGCCCAATACTAGCCAAAAACATT.

With respect to this clone: Read sequence stops 3 residues before the CDR3 end, and the germline J gene provides the missing end. The rearrangement joins TRBV19 to TRBJ2-3, with 12 bases lining up with TRBD2. CDR1 and CDR2 (germline): LNHDA, SQIVND (reference sequence). The CDR3 is 15 residues long. The CDR3 sequence is CASSPGLAGQETQYF. The sequenced CDR3 bases are TGTGCCAGTAGTCCGGGACTAGCGGGCCAAGAGACG. Filled out from reference TRBV19 and TRBJ2-3, the complete variable domain reads DGGITQSPKYLFRKEGQNVTLSCEQNLNHDAMYWYRQDPGQGLRLIYYSQIVNDFQKGDIAEGYSVSREKKESFPLTVTSAQKNPTAFYLCASSPGLAGQETQYFGPGTRLTVL.

With respect to this clone: The observed sequence ends 3 residues before the CDR3 terminus, with the missing tail filled in from the germline J gene. The V call is TRBV5-1, the J call TRBJ1-3; D unclear. Germline CDR1 SGHRS, CDR2 YFSETQ. Trimming cost V 2 bases and J 4 bases, with 13 bases left between them. The CDR3 consists of 15 residues. The CDR3 sequence: CASSFAEVAGNTIYF. CDR3 bases read: TGCGCCAGCAGCTTCGCGGAGGTCGCCGGAAACACC. Together with reference TRBV5-1 and TRBJ1-3, the CDR3 gives the full variable domain: KAGVTQTPRYLIKTRGQQVTLSCSPISGHRSVSWYQQTPGQGLQFLFEYFSETQRNKGNFPGRFSGRQFSNSRSEMNVSTLELGDSALYLCASSFAEVAGNTIYFGEGSWLTVV.

With respect to this clone: The read is 3 residues too short to cover the CDR3 end, so that end is filled in from the germline J gene. The chain links TRBV6-2 or TRBV6-3 to TRBJ1-1; 7 nucleotides agree with TRBD1. CDR3 length: 15 amino acids. Trimming at V came to 4 bases and at J to 0 bases, leaving 5 bases not matched to a gene. CDR1 is MNHEY, CDR2 SVGEGT, per germline. CDR3 DNA, as far as it was read: TGTGCCAGCAGTTCGGACAGGAAGATGAACACTGAA. It specifies CASSSDRKMNTE. The full CDR3 sequence reads CASSSDRKMNTEAFF.

Comment on this clone: The read terminates 3 residues before the CDR3 end, so the remaining end is supplied by the germline J gene. The gene calls are TRBV13 and TRBJ1-1, with D possibly being TRBD1 (6 bases). Germline assignment: CDR1 PRHDT and CDR2 FYEKMQ (reference sequence). Trimming took off 3 bases at V and 7 bases at J, with 18 bases between the two ends. CDR3 length: 15 amino acids. CDR3 in amino acids: CASSLSGGDYGEAFF. CDR3 DNA, as far as it was read: TGTGCCAGCAGCTTGTCTGGGGGCGATTATGGTGAA.